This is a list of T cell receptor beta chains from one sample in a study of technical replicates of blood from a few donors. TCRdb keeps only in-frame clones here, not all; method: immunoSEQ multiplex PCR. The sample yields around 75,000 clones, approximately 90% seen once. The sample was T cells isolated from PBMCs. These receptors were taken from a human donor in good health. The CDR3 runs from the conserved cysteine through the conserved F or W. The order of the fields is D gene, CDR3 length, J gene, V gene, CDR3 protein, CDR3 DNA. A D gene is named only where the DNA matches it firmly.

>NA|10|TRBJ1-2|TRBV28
CASSRDSYTF
TGTGCCAGCAGCCGCGACTCTTACACCTTC
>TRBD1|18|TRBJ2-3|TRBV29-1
CSVIADRASFGSTDTQYF
TGCAGCGTTATAGCAGACAGGGCTAGCTTTGGGAGCACAGATACGCAGTATTTT
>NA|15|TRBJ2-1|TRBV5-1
CASSLSGDTYNEQFF
TGCGCCAGCAGCCTCTCTGGGGACACTTACAATGAGCAGTTCTTC
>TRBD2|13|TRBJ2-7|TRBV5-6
CASSFGTRGEQYF
TGTGCCAGCAGCTTCGGGACTAGAGGCGAGCAGTACTTC
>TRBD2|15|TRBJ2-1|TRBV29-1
CSVELSGGTYNEQFF
TGCAGCGTTGAACTAAGCGGGGGAACTTACAATGAGCAGTTCTTC
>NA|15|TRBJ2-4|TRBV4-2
CASSQGGAAKNIQYF
TGTGCCAGCAGCCAGGGGGGGGCCGCCAAAAACATTCAGTACTTC
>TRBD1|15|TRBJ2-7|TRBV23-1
CASSRGGQGAYEQYF
TGCGCCAGCAGTCGGGGTGGACAGGGGGCCTACGAGCAGTACTTC
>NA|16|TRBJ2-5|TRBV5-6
CASSLGPTPYQETQYF
TGTGCCAGCAGCTTGGGCCCGACACCGTACCAAGAGACCCAGTACTTC
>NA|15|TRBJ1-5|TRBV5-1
CASSRNGDYNQPQHF
TGCGCCAGCAGCCGAAACGGGGATTACAATCAGCCCCAGCATTTT
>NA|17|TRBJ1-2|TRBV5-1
CASSLGVQGYLDYGYTF
TGCGCCAGCAGCTTGGGGGTACAGGGTTATTTGGACTATGGCTACACCTTC
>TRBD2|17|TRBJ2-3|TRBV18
CASSPRSGRELTDTQYF
TGTGCCAGCTCACCACGGTCGGGGCGGGAGCTGACAGATACGCAGTATTTT
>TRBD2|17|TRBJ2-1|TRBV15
CATSTRGTSGGRNEQFF
TGTGCCACCAGCACCCGAGGAACTAGCGGGGGGAGGAATGAGCAGTTCTTC